This TCR beta chain was obtained from a study of blood T cell repertoires in COVID-19. Study in general: T cells, B-cell-depleted T cells, or PBMCs supplied cDNA or gDNA.

CDR3 length: 12 residues. J lost 6 bases, V lost 5 bases, and 4 bases had no gene match. Germline CDR1 is SGHVS and CDR2 is FQNEAQ. Per the authors' pipeline: Estimated nucleated cell counts came from reference gene primer amplification. The data were produced by immunoSEQ multiplex PCR, yet TCRdb's version contains in-frame clones alone and is incomplete. That table is the source of V, J and clone size, and D and trimming were worked out from the DNA. Here the sample spans 250,000 to 300,000 clones, 80% to 90% being singletons. This clone was recorded only once. This sequence was found in an older woman with COVID-19, enrolled during active disease. V is TRBV7-8 and J is TRBJ2-7; 7 bases are a match to TRBD2. Sequenced input: peripheral blood. The CDR3 nucleotides are TGTGCCAGCAGCCCAACGGGGGGCGAGCAGTACTTC. Encoded protein: CASSPTGGEQYF.